This is a list of T cell receptor beta chains from one sample in a study of monozygotic twins with inflammatory bowel disease. TCRdb reprocessed the 5' RACE reads, keeping one entry per CDR3 protein, no DNA. The record lists some 200,000 distinct CDR3 sequences, of which the ten most abundant hold around 1.5%. Sequencing input: blood. The receptors originated from a human donor with ulcerative colitis or Crohn's disease, or a healthy co-twin of an affected twin (not recorded which). The CDR3 runs from the conserved cysteine through the conserved F or W.

j_call | cdr3_length | v_call | cdr3_aa
TRBJ1-5 | 13 | TRBV5-1 | CASSGGDHQPQHF
TRBJ2-7 | 16 | TRBV13 | CASSLGQGFTSYEQYF
TRBJ2-6 | 13 | TRBV7-2 | CASSPNGANVLTF
TRBJ1-1 | 17 | TRBV5-1 | CASSLGTTPSANTEAFF
TRBJ2-5 | 16 | TRBV20-1 | CSAFPWLAGGKETQYF
TRBJ2-3 | 14 | TRBV20-1 | CSAKAGPSTDTQYF
TRBJ2-5 | 14 | TRBV7-7 | CASSLGLAGETQYF
TRBJ2-1 | 13 | TRBV6-5 | CAVLDSVINEQFF
TRBJ2-3 | 15 | TRBV29-1 | CSVPRTSGVTDTQYF
TRBJ1-1 | 16 | TRBV18 | CASSPPGTGGNTEAFF
TRBJ1-1 | 13 | TRBV2 | CASSVGPTGEAFF
TRBJ1-1 | 13 | TRBV5-6 | CASSTDRGLRAFF
TRBJ1-2 | 14 | TRBV3-1 | CASSPQGPGDGYTF
TRBJ2-3 | 16 | TRBV5-4 | CASSLRTSGYGDTQYF
TRBJ1-2 | 16 | TRBV20-1 | CSASKSPPTANYGYTF
TRBJ2-4 | 14 | TRBV2 | CASRGSWIKNIQYF
TRBJ2-3 | 14 | TRBV27 | CASSFRDRADTQYF
TRBJ1-1 | 12 | TRBV12-3/TRBV12-4 | CASKTRNTEAFF
TRBJ1-1 | 14 | TRBV5-6 | CASSLAVGVPEAFF
TRBJ1-1 | 15 | TRBV11-2 | CASSSLSGKDTEAFF
TRBJ2-7 | 15 | TRBV5-1 | CASSRLQGYSYEQYF
TRBJ1-2 | 15 | TRBV5-1 | CASSLPGTGSYGYTF
TRBJ2-1 | 16 | TRBV7-3 | CASSLMGGTSYNEQFF
TRBJ1-2 | 13 | TRBV2 | CASSEVSSYGYTF
TRBJ1-2 | 13 | TRBV9 | CASSVEIGHGYTF
TRBJ2-1 | 18 | TRBV20-1 | CSARAVLAGGSSYNEQFF
TRBJ2-2 | 14 | TRBV7-6 | CASSLELDTGELFF
TRBJ2-7 | 13 | TRBV27 | CASSSPDTYEQYF
TRBJ2-3 | 13 | TRBV6-6 | CASSYPGEDTQYF
TRBJ1-1 | 15 | TRBV7-2 | CASSSRTGINTEAFF
TRBJ1-3 | 16 | TRBV12-3/TRBV12-4 | CASSPPTTGAGNTIYF
TRBJ2-3 | 14 | TRBV7-2 | CASSLDRGGYTQYF
TRBJ2-3 | 16 | TRBV7-2 | CASSLRRGLAGDTQYF
TRBJ1-1 | 12 | TRBV7-9 | CASSLGAAEAFF
TRBJ1-3 | 18 | TRBV12-3/TRBV12-4 | CASSVRFGGRKSGNTIYF
TRBJ1-4 | 14 | TRBV6-6 | CASRRTGGIEKLFF
TRBJ2-1 | 15 | TRBV7-2 | CASSIRQGEWNEQFF
TRBJ1-1 | 15 | TRBV20-1 | CSAPTSGSVGTEAFF
TRBJ1-1 | 14 | TRBV7-9 | CASSLFSRNTEAFF
TRBJ1-3 | 14 | TRBV27 | CASSLRFSGNTIYF
TRBJ1-5 | 14 | TRBV20-1 | CSAPVAGNYQPQHF
TRBJ1-6 | 15 | TRBV24-1 | CATSERQATGSPLHF
TRBJ2-7 | 13 | TRBV20-1 | CSARDPGGYEQYF
TRBJ1-1 | 15 | TRBV7-6 | CASSSAAGMNTEAFF
TRBJ2-1 | 15 | TRBV5-1 | CASSWDRGSYNEQFF
TRBJ1-1 | 15 | TRBV27 | CASSFVPQGATEAFF
TRBJ2-5 | 16 | TRBV5-5 | CASSFGQIFASETQYF
TRBJ2-3 | 15 | TRBV20-1 | CSASEGQGSADTQYF
TRBJ2-7 | 13 | TRBV20-1 | CSAFSPPSYEQYF
TRBJ2-7 | 15 | TRBV6-5 | CASSYGQGFSYEQYF
TRBJ2-5 | 13 | TRBV12-3/TRBV12-4 | CASSARYWATQYF
TRBJ2-7 | 14 | TRBV5-4 | CASSLIGASYEQYF
TRBJ2-5 | 15 | TRBV15 | CATSRDRQFQETQYF
TRBJ2-7 | 12 | TRBV5-8 | CASSFGRGSWNF
TRBJ1-5 | 13 | TRBV12-3/TRBV12-4 | CASSRQDNQPQHF
TRBJ1-1 | 14 | TRBV4-1 | CASSPGPVGTEAFF
TRBJ1-4 | 17 | TRBV7-9 | CASNPPAPGTSREKLFF
TRBJ1-2 | 14 | TRBV5-1 | CASSLVPGGQGYTF
TRBJ1-2 | 13 | TRBV7-2 | CASSSHRGYGYTF